This TCR beta chain stems from a study of blood T cell repertoires in COVID-19. Study information: Some COVID-19 samples were acute and others convalescent; all came from the United States, Italy and Spain. Nucleic acid was either cDNA or gDNA, and it came from T cells, B-cell-depleted T cells, or PBMCs.

In the original analysis: Reference gene primer amplification gave nucleated cell count estimates. TCRdb keeps only in-frame clones here, not all; method: immunoSEQ multiplex PCR. The D gene and trimming were derived from the DNA, and the V and J assignments and clone size from that table. Here the sample spans 200,000 to 250,000 clones, around nine tenths being singletons. The V segment lost 6 bases and the J segment 1 base; nucleotides outside the gene matches: 1. The CDR3 is made up of 15 amino acids. CDR1 is SNHLY and CDR2 is FYNNEI in the germline V gene. The chain employs TRBV2 and TRBJ2-2, with TRBD2 identical over 11 bases. This clonotype was sampled from a man in his 60s who had recovered from COVID-19. The source material was peripheral blood. The CDR3 DNA follows: TGTGCCAGCAGGGGGACTAGCGGGAACACCGGGGAGCTGTTTTTT. Its translation: CASRGTSGNTGELFF. Variable domain in full (rest from reference TRBV2 and TRBJ2-2): EPEVTQTPSHQVTQMGQEVILRCVPISNHLYFYWYRQILGQKVEFLVSFYNNEISEKSEIFDDQFSVERPDGSNFTLKIRSTKLEDSAMYFCASRGTSGNTGELFFGEGSRLTVL.